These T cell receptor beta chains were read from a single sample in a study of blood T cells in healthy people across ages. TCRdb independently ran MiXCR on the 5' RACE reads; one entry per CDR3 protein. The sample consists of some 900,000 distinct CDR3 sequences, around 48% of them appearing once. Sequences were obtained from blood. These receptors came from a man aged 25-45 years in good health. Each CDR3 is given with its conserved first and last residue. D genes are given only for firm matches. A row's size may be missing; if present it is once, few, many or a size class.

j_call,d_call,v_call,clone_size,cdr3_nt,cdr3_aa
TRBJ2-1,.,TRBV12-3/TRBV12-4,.,TGTGCCAGCAGTCGACAGGTCCCCTACAATGAGCAGTTCTTC,CASSRQVPYNEQFF
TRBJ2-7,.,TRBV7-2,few,TGTGCCAGCAGCTTTCAGGGTGGCGAGCAGTACTTC,CASSFQGGEQYF
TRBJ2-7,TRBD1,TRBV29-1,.,TGCAGCGGTGGACAGGGGATCCCCTACGAGCAGTACTTC,CSGGQGIPYEQYF
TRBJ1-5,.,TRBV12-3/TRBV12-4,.,TGTGCCAGCGGACAACCTAGCAATCAGCCCCAGCATTTT,CASGQPSNQPQHF
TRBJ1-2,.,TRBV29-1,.,TGCAGCGTGGGAGTATCCAACTATGGCTACACCTTC,CSVGVSNYGYTF
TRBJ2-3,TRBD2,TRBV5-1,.,TGCGCCAGCAGCGAGCGGGGGGGCACGACTGATACGCAGTATTTT,CASSERGGTTDTQYF
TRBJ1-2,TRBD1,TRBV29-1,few,TGCAGCGTTGTCGGACAGGGGCTAAACTATGGCTACACCTTC,CSVVGQGLNYGYTF
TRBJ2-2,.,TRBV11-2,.,TGTGCCAGCAGAAAGGCGGCGGGGAACACCGGGGAGCTGTTTTTT,CASRKAAGNTGELFF
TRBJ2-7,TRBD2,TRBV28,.,TGTGCCAGCGGGACCCAAACTAGCGGGGCTCCCCACGAGCAGTACTTC,CASGTQTSGAPHEQYF
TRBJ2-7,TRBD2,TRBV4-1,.,TGCGCCAGCAGCCCTCTCGCGATAGCGGGAGACGAGCAGTACTTC,CASSPLAIAGDEQYF
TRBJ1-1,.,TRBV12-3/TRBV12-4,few,TGTGCCAGCACCCCACGGGGCAGGGCCACTGAAGCTTTCTTT,CASTPRGRATEAFF
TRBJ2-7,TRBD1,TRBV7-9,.,TGTGCCAGCAGCTTCCGGGACAGGGAACAGTACTTC,CASSFRDREQYF
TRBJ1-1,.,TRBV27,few,TGTGCCAGCGGCTTCGGTATGGCAGGGAACACTGAAGCTTTCTTT,CASGFGMAGNTEAFF
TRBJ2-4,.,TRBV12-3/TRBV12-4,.,TGTGCCAGCAGTTTAACTGCACTAGCCAAAAACATTCAGTACTTC,CASSLTALAKNIQYF
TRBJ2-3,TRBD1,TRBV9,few,TGTGCCAGCAGTATAGAGACAGGGCGAGCAGATACGCAGTATTTT,CASSIETGRADTQYF
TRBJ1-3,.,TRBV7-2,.,TGTGCCAGCAGCTTAGTACACAGCCGGAGCTCTGGAAACACCATATATTTT,CASSLVHSRSSGNTIYF
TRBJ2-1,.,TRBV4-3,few,TGCGCCAGCAGCCAAGGCAGAACGAATGAGCAGTTCTTC,CASSQGRTNEQFF
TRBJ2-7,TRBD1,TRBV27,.,TGTGCCAGCAGTTTATGGCCCCGACAGGGTTCCTACGAGCAGTACTTC,CASSLWPRQGSYEQYF
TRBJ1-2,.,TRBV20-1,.,TGCAGTGCTAGAGCCACCGACTTGGGGAATGGCTACACCTTC,CSARATDLGNGYTF
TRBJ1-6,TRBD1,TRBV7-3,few,TGTGCCAGTAGACTGACAGGGGTCTCACCCCTCCACTTT,CASRLTGVSPLHF
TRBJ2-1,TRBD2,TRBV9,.,TGTGCCAGCAGCCGCCCCTCCGGACTAGCGGTCAATGAGCAGTTCTTC,CASSRPSGLAVNEQFF
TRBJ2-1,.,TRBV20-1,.,TGCAGTGCTTCCGACGCCTTGGTTTTCAGACAGCAGTTCTTC,CSASDALVFRQQFF
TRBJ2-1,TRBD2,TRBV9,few,TGTGCCAGCAGCGTAGCTGCGGTAGCGGGGCATGAGCAGTTCTTC,CASSVAAVAGHEQFF
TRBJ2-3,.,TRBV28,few,TGTGCCAGCAGCAACGGAGGGATGGGCACAGATACGCAGTATTTT,CASSNGGMGTDTQYF
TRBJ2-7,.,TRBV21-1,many,TGTGCCAGCCCGTGGGCAGGAGGGTGGGAGCAGTACTTC,CASPWAGGWEQYF
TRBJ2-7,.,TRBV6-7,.,TGTGCCAGCAGTTACTGGGACCTACAACAATCCTACGAGCAGTACTTC,CASSYWDLQQSYEQYF
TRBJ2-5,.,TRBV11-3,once,TGTGCCAGCAGCCCTCAGGGAATCCGCTCACAAGAGACCCAGTACTTC,CASSPQGIRSQETQYF